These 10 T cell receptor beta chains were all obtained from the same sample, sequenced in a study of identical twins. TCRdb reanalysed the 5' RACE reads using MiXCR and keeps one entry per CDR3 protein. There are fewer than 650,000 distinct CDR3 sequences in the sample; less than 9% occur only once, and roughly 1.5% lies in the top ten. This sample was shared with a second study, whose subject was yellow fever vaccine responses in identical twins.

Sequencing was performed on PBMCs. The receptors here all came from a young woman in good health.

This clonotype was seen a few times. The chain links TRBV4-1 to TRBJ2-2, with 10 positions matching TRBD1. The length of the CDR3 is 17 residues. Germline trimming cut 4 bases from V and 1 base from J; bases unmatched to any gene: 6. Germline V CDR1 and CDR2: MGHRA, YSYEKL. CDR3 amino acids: CASSRTWDRGNTGELFF. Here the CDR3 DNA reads TGCGCCAGCAGCCGTACCTGGGACAGGGGGAACACCGGGGAGCTGTTTTTT.

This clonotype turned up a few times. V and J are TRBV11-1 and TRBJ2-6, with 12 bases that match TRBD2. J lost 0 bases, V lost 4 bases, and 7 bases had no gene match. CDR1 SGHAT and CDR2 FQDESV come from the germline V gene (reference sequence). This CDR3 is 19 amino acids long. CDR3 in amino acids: CASSSGTSGPISGANVLTF. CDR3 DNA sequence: TGTGCCAGCAGCTCTGGGACTAGCGGGCCAATCTCTGGGGCCAACGTCCTGACTTTC.

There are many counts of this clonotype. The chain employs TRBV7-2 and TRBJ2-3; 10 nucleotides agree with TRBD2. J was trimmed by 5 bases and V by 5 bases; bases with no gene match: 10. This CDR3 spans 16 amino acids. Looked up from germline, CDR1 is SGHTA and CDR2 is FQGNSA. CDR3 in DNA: TGTGCCAGCAGCCGACTAATAGCGGGAGGAGAAGATACGCAGTATTTT. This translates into CASSRLIAGGEDTQYF. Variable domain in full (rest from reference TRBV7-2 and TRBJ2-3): GAGVSQSPSNKVTEKGKDVELRCDPISGHTALYWYRQSLGQGLEFLIYFQGNSAPDKSGLPSDRFSAERTGGSVSTLTIQRTQQEDSAVYLCASSRLIAGGEDTQYFGPGTRLTVL.

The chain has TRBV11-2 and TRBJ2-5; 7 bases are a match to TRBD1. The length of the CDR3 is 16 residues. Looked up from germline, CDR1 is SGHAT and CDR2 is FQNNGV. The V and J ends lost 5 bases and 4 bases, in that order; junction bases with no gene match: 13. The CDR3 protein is CASSGKRGPVRETQYF. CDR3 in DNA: TGTGCCAGCAGCGGGAAGAGGGGGCCAGTGAGAGAGACCCAGTACTTC.

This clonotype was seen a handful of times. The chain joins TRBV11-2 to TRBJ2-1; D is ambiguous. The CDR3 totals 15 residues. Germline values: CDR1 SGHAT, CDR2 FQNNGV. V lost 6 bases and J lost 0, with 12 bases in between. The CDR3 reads CASRAYGSSYNEQFF. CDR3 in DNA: TGTGCCAGCAGAGCTTATGGAAGCTCCTACAATGAGCAGTTCTTC.

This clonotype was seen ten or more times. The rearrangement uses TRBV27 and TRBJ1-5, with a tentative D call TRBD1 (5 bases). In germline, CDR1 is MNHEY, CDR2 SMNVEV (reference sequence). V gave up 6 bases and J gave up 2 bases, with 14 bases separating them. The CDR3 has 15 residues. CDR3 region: CASRRLATGNQPQHF. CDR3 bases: TGTGCCAGCAGAAGACTAGCGACAGGCAATCAGCCCCAGCATTTT.

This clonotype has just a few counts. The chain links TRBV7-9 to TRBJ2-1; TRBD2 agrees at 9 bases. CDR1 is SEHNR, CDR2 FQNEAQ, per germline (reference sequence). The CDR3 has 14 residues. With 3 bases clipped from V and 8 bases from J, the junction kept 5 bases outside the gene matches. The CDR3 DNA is TGTGCCAGCAGCTTGGGTAGCGGGAGAGATGAGCAGTTCTTC. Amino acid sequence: CASSLGSGRDEQFF. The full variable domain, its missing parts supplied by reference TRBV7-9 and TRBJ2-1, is DTGVSQNPRHKITKRGQNVTFRCDPISEHNRLYWYRQTLGQGPEFLTYFQNEAQLEKSRLLSDRFSAERPKGSFSTLEIQRTEQGDSAMYLCASSLGSGRDEQFFGPGTRLTVL.

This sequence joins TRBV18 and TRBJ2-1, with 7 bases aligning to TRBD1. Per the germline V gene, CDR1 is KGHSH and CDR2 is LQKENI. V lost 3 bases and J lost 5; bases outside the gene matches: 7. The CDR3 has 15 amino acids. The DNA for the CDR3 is TGTGCCAGCTCACCCTACCTCACAGGGGACAATGAGCAGTTCTTC. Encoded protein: CASSPYLTGDNEQFF.

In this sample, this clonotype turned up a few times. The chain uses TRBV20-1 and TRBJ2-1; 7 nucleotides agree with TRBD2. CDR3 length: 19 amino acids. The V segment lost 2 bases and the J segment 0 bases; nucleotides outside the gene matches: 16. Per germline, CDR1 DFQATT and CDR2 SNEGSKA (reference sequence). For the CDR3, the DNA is TGCAGTGCTAGAAAAGGGGCAGCGGGGCCCCTCCGCTCCTACAATGAGCAGTTCTTC. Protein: CSARKGAAGPLRSYNEQFF.

Written as DNA, the CDR3 is TGTGCCAGCAGCTTAGCTGTTGGGACAGGTCTTCTTTCCTCTGGAAACACCATATATTTT. Amino acid sequence: CASSLAVGTGLLSSGNTIYF. The chain carries TRBV11-1 and TRBJ1-3; 8 bases are a match to TRBD1. The V gene end was trimmed by 0 bases and the J gene end by 0 bases; junction bases not matched to a gene: 13. Per the germline V gene, CDR1 is SGHAT and CDR2 is FQDESV (reference sequence). The CDR3 has 20 residues.